This T cell receptor beta chain was retrieved from a study of blood T cells in healthy people across ages. Primed by a sample-barcoded 5' primer and a J-beta primer mix, a second PCR proceeded for about 7 to 12 cycles. Each CDR3 protein is one row after TCRdb ran MiXCR on the 5' RACE reads. The sample comprises 1.6 million or so distinct CDR3 sequences, roughly 32% of which are singletons, and about 10% rests with the top ten. CDR3 length: 17 amino acids. The germline gives CDR1 SGHTA, CDR2 FQGTGA. V lost 4 bases and J 0 bases, leaving 16 bases between the germline ends. The sequence derives from a woman in her 30s in good health. The chain combines TRBV7-3 with TRBJ2-1; D possibly uses TRBD1 or TRBD2 (6 bases each). The sample consisted of blood. CDR3 nucleotide sequence: TGTGCCAGCAGCTCAGGTCGGGGGCCGCGCTCCTACAATGAGCAGTTCTTC. Residues: CASSSGRGPRSYNEQFF.